Sequencing of this T cell receptor beta chain was carried out in a study of PD-1 blockade in classical Hodgkin lymphoma. General study points: A reduction in baseline TCR diversity was reportedly seen in newly diagnosed patients relative to healthy donors. Whatever underlies the repertoire differences (possibly disease activity or prior therapy) remains undefined.

Sequencing was performed with immunoSEQ multiplex PCR; in TCRdb, only in-frame clones are kept and a portion is missing. The table has some 6,800 clones, just over 85% seen once. Every patient relapsed after autologous stem cell transplantation, and brentuximab vedotin exposure varied. Worth noting for this clone: As yet, its antigen is unknown.

The ends lost 4 bases at V and 3 bases at J; junction bases unmatched: 5. The CDR3 covers 14 residues. Germline loops: CDR1 SGHRS, CDR2 YFSETQ. This sequence was found in a human donor with classical Hodgkin lymphoma. The source was peripheral blood mononuclear cells (PBMCs), collected before the second cycle of nivolumab. This chain links TRBV5-1 with TRBJ2-3, with 7 nucleotides matching TRBD2. CDR3 loop: CASSRPGGTDTQYF. CDR3 in DNA: TGCGCCAGCAGCCGTCCGGGGGGAACAGATACGCAGTATTTT.